This passage covers 8 T cell receptor beta chains from one sample sequenced in a study of CD8 T cells in Susac syndrome. Random hexamers primed reverse transcription of about 0.45 to 1 ug RNA. TCRdb fed the immunoSEQ multiplex PCR reads into MiXCR, producing one record per CDR3 protein. The profile shows about 120,000 distinct CDR3 sequences, about 90% of them singletons. Sequencing was done on a sample of CD8+ T cells from PBMCs. The receptors were sampled from a human donor in good health.

This chain uses TRBV12-3 or TRBV12-4 with TRBJ1-1, with no clear D. The CDR3 sequence is 13 residues long. Deletions cut 2 bases from V and 2 bases from J, with 6 bases between. This CDR3 is CASSLSGNTEAFF. CDR3 coding DNA: TGTGCCAGCAGTTTAAGCGGAAACACTGAAGCTTTCTTT.

This sequence joins TRBV7-8 and TRBJ1-2; 7 nucleotides line up with TRBD1. Germline loops: CDR1 SGHVS, CDR2 FQNEAQ. The CDR3 spans 14 residues. V shed 4 bases, J shed 8 bases, and the junction held 10 bases outside the gene matches. Written as DNA, the CDR3 is TGTGCCAGCAGCTATACCGACAGGGTCGGGGGCTACACCTTC. It is translated as CASSYTDRVGGYTF.

The chain joins TRBV7-2 to TRBJ2-3, with D unclear. Trimming shortened V by 5 bases and J by 5 bases, and 11 bases separated the two germline ends. Per germline, CDR1 SGHTA and CDR2 FQGNSA. This CDR3 has 13 amino acids. CDR3 sequence reads: CASSGMPGDTQYF. In DNA, the CDR3 is TGTGCCAGCAGCGGGATGCCGGGAGATACGCAGTATTTT.

This clonotype showed up just once. The rearrangement links TRBV4-2 to TRBJ1-2; no firm D call. Trimming removed 0 bases at V and 3 bases at J, with 11 bases between. The CDR3 has 15 residues. CDR1 is LGHNA and CDR2 is YNFKEQ in the germline V gene. The CDR3 spells CASSQEKSSDYGYTF. The CDR3 region has the DNA TGTGCCAGCAGCCAAGAAAAAAGCTCTGACTATGGCTACACCTTC.

J is TRBJ1-5 and V is TRBV5-1; D is possibly TRBD1 (5 bases). V gave up 7 bases and J gave up 2 bases, with 7 bases separating them. This CDR3 has 12 residues. Germline V gene data show CDR1 as SGHRS and CDR2 as YFSETQ. The DNA of the CDR3 is TGCGCCAGCCTGGGACGCAATCAGCCCCAGCATTTT. Protein product: CASLGRNQPQHF.

V gene TRBV29-1 combines with J gene TRBJ2-1; possible D gene TRBD1, 5 bases. The CDR3 length is 14 residues. Germline V gene lookup returns CDR1 SQVTM and CDR2 ANQGSEA. Trimming removed 7 bases at V and 9 bases at J, with 22 bases between. The CDR3 sequence: CSERATGLDSEQFF. CDR3 nucleotides: TGCAGCGAACGAGCAACAGGTTTAGACAGTGAGCAGTTCTTC.

The chain recombines TRBV5-6 with TRBJ1-5; 7 bases map to TRBD1. This CDR3 is 16 amino acids long. V lost 4 bases to trimming and J lost 5 bases; unmatched junction nucleotides: 12. Germline CDR1 and CDR2: SGHDT and YYEEEE. The CDR3: CASSATRDSLYQPQHF. The CDR3 DNA sequence: TGTGCCAGCAGCGCCACCCGGGACAGCTTGTATCAGCCCCAGCATTTT.

V is TRBV10-1 and J is TRBJ1-1; D gene ambiguous. Trimming removed 8 bases at V and 2 bases at J, with 21 bases between. Germline CDR1 WNHNN, CDR2 SYGVQD (reference sequence). This CDR3 is built from 16 residues. CDR3 residues: CASVIKIQPTNTEAFF. The CDR3 region has the DNA TGCGCCAGCGTCATTAAAATACAGCCCACCAACACTGAAGCTTTCTTT.